These T cell receptor beta chains were read from a single sample in a study of cytomegalovirus exposure and HLA in healthy donors. TCRdb's copy holds only in-frame clones and misses some; the assay was immunoSEQ multiplex PCR. The sample yields 130,000 to 150,000 clones, approximately 72% seen once. Material for sequencing was PBMCs. The receptors here all came from a man aged 40-50 years in good health and CMV-seronegative. CDR3s include the opening cysteine and the closing phenylalanine or tryptophan. Fields, in order: D gene, V gene, J gene, clone size, CDR3 protein, CDR3 DNA. The D gene is left open where the match is weak. Part of the rows lack a size; the others show once, few, many or a class for expanded clones.

d_call: .
v_call: TRBV7-9
j_call: TRBJ1-1
clone_size: .
cdr3_aa: CASSSQRDLNTEAFF
cdr3_nt: TGTGCCAGCAGCTCTCAACGGGATCTTAACACTGAAGCTTTCTTT

d_call: .
v_call: TRBV4-2
j_call: TRBJ2-3
clone_size: .
cdr3_aa: CASSQLRDTTDTQYF
cdr3_nt: TGTGCCAGCAGCCAGCTCCGAGATACCACAGATACGCAGTATTTT

d_call: TRBD1
v_call: TRBV5-1
j_call: TRBJ2-1
clone_size: .
cdr3_aa: CASSLLGDRGTHEQFF
cdr3_nt: TGCGCCAGCAGCTTGTTGGGGGACAGGGGGACACATGAGCAGTTCTTC

d_call: TRBD2
v_call: TRBV5-3
j_call: TRBJ2-6
clone_size: .
cdr3_aa: CARSPSKAGGPPGANVLTF
cdr3_nt: TGTGCCAGAAGCCCAAGCAAAGCGGGAGGGCCCCCTGGGGCCAACGTCCTGACTTTC

d_call: .
v_call: TRBV10-3
j_call: TRBJ1-3
clone_size: .
cdr3_aa: CAISESAVRRNTIYF
cdr3_nt: TGTGCCATCAGTGAGTCGGCGGTCCGGCGAAACACCATATATTTT

d_call: .
v_call: TRBV27
j_call: TRBJ1-1
clone_size: .
cdr3_aa: CASRPGIVLSEAFF
cdr3_nt: TGTGCCAGCAGGCCGGGGATTGTGCTGAGTGAAGCTTTCTTT

d_call: .
v_call: TRBV2
j_call: TRBJ2-7
clone_size: .
cdr3_aa: CASSSGGPYEQYF
cdr3_nt: TGTGCCAGCAGTTCCGGGGGGCCCTACGAGCAGTACTTC

d_call: TRBD2
v_call: TRBV19
j_call: TRBJ2-5
clone_size: .
cdr3_aa: CASSMGGASGRETQYF
cdr3_nt: TGTGCCAGTAGTATGGGAGGGGCTAGCGGTCGAGAGACCCAGTACTTC

d_call: .
v_call: TRBV5-3
j_call: TRBJ2-5
clone_size: .
cdr3_aa: CARSLYAGRAWWETQYF
cdr3_nt: TGTGCCAGAAGCCTGTACGCGGGGCGGGCCTGGTGGGAGACCCAGTACTTC

d_call: TRBD1
v_call: TRBV2
j_call: TRBJ2-2
clone_size: .
cdr3_aa: CASSVGTVNTGELFF
cdr3_nt: TGTGCCAGCAGTGTGGGGACAGTGAACACCGGGGAGCTGTTTTTT

d_call: .
v_call: TRBV11-2
j_call: TRBJ2-3
clone_size: .
cdr3_aa: CASSLVGHAAFTDTQYF
cdr3_nt: TGTGCCAGCAGCTTGGTTGGTCATGCGGCCTTCACAGATACGCAGTATTTT

d_call: .
v_call: TRBV5-1
j_call: TRBJ1-1
clone_size: .
cdr3_aa: CASSPVRGGETEAFF
cdr3_nt: TGCGCCAGCAGCCCCGTTAGAGGGGGTGAAACTGAAGCTTTCTTT

d_call: TRBD1
v_call: TRBV4-1
j_call: TRBJ1-4
clone_size: .
cdr3_aa: CASSQLGTGDGKLFF
cdr3_nt: TGCGCCAGCAGCCAACTAGGGACAGGGGATGGAAAACTGTTTTTT

d_call: .
v_call: TRBV4-2
j_call: TRBJ1-6
clone_size: few
cdr3_aa: CASSQMTGPNSPLHF
cdr3_nt: TGTGCCAGCAGCCAAATGACAGGACCAAATTCACCCCTCCACTTT